This TCR beta chain derives from a study of OX40 agonist ivuxolimab in advanced cancers. As for the study in general: Ivuxolimab is a fully human IgG2 antibody that activates OX40 (CD134). The mean age was 60 years, ranging from about 20 to 79, with 65% to 85% of participants male.

Between the trimmed V and J ends, which lost 0 bases and 1 base, there was a span of 11 bases. CDR3 length equals 15 residues. Germline V gene sequence: CDR1 GTSNPN, CDR2 SVGIG (reference sequence). Using immunoSEQ multiplex PCR, the repertoire was profiled, and TCRdb retains in-frame clones only, with some absent. The table includes 90,000 to 100,000 clones, around nine tenths detected once. This receptor was taken from an adult with an advanced solid tumor such as melanoma, head and neck, liver or kidney cancer. This sequence joins TRBV30 and TRBJ2-3; no reliable D call. The specimen comprised CD4+ or CD8+ T cells sorted from blood, sampled in a trial of the OX40 agonist ivuxolimab. This CDR3 is CAWSVKVIRTDTQYF. CDR3 sequence (DNA): TGTGCCTGGAGTGTCAAGGTGATACGCACAGATACGCAGTATTTT.